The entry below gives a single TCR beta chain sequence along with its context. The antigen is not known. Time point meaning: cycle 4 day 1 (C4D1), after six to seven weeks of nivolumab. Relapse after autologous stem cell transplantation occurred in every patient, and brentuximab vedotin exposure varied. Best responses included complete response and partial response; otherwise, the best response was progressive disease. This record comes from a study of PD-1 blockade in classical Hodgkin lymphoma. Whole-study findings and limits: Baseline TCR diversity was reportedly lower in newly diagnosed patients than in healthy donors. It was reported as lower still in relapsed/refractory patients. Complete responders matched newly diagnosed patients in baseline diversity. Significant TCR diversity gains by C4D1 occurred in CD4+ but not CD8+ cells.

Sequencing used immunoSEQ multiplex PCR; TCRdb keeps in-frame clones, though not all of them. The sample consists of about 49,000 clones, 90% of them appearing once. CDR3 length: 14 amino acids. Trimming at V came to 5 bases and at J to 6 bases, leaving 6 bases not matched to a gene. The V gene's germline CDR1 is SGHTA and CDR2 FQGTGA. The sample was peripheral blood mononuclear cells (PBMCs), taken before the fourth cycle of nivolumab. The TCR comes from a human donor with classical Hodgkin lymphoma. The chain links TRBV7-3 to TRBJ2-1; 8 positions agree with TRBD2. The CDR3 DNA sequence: TGTGCCAGCAGCCCGGGACTAGGGCCCAATGAGCAGTTCTTC. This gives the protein CASSPGLGPNEQFF.